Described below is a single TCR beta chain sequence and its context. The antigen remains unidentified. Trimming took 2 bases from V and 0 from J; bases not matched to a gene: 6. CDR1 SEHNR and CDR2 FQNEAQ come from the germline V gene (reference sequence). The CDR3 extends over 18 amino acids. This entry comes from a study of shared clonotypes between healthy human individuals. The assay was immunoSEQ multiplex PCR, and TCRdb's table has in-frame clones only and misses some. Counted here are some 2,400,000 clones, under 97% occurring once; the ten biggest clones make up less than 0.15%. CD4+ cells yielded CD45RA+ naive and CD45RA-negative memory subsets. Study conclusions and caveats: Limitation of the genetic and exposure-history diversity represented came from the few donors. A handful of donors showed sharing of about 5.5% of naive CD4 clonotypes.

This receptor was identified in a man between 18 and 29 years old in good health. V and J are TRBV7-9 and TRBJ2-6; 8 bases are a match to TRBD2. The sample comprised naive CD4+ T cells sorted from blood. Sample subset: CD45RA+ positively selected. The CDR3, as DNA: TGTGCCAGCAGCTTAACTCGGGAGGGTACCTCTGGGGCCAACGTCCTGACTTTC. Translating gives CASSLTREGTSGANVLTF. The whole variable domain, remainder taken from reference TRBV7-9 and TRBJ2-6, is DTGVSQNPRHKITKRGQNVTFRCDPISEHNRLYWYRQTLGQGPEFLTYFQNEAQLEKSRLLSDRFSAERPKGSFSTLEIQRTEQGDSAMYLCASSLTREGTSGANVLTFGAGSRLTVL.